The clone carrying this TCR beta chain came up many times. Its antigen is undetermined. Mismatch with germline at one junction end may stem from a read error. Samples came from axillary lymph nodes draining the breast cancer. This sample stems from a study of breast tumors, draining lymph nodes, adjacent tissues. TCRdb re-derived calls from the multiplex PCR reads in MiXCR, one entry per CDR3 protein. The table lists about 300,000 distinct CDR3 sequences, 30% of them singletons. Study-wide results and caveats: Tumor repertoires ranked between lymph nodes and nontumor tissue in diversity, with V and J gene preferences. Findings are consistent with lymph node origin and intratumoral expansion of most tumor T cells.

This clonotype was sampled from a female donor with breast cancer. Some clones in this sample may be carry-over from other donors' samples. Material for sequencing was axillary lymph node tissue.

The CDR3 sequence: CASSLNSGTIGGYPF. Written as DNA, the CDR3 is TGTGCCAGCAGCTTGAACTCCGGGACCATCGGAGGCTACCCCTTC. The gene calls are TRBV7-2 and TRBJ1-2; D is perhaps TRBD1 (5 bases). The CDR3 length is 15 residues. Germline-derived CDR1 and CDR2 are SGHTA and FQGNSA. The full variable domain, in which reference TRBV7-2 and TRBJ1-2 provide the parts outside the CDR3, is GAGVSQSPSNKVTEKGKDVELRCDPISGHTALYWYRQSLGQGLEFLIYFQGNSAPDKSGLPSDRFSAERTGGSVSTLTIQRTQQEDSAVYLCASSLNSGTIGGYPFGSGTRLTVV.